This T cell receptor beta chain was identified in a study of blood T cells in healthy people across ages. This clonotype turned up a few times. With a J-beta primer mix and a sample-barcoded 5' primer, a second PCR ran about 6 to 11 cycles. TCRdb reanalysed the 5' RACE reads using MiXCR and keeps one entry per CDR3 protein. The sample contains about 1.4 million distinct CDR3 sequences, 59% of which appear only once. Sequencing was done on a sample of blood. The sequence derives from a man younger than 35 in good health.

CDR3 bases: TGTGCCACCAGTAACAGGGGGGCGGGGTGGAATGAGCAGTTCTTC. Translating it yields CATSNRGAGWNEQFF. The genes are TRBV24-1 and TRBJ2-1, with TRBD1 identical over 8 bases. The CDR3 length is 15 residues. V was pared by 6 bases and J by 7 bases, with 10 bases of the junction left unmatched. Germline V gene sequence: CDR1 KGHDR, CDR2 SFDVKD.